The 26 T cell receptor beta chains below were found in one sample sequenced in a study of blood T cell repertoires in COVID-19. Clones were read by immunoSEQ multiplex PCR, and TCRdb kept only the in-frame ones, dropping some. The sample contains 150,000 to 200,000 clones, roughly 90% of which appear only once. The sample comprised PBMCs or T cells enriched from blood (not recorded which). These receptors all stem from a woman aged 25 to 39 who had recovered from COVID-19.

V and J are TRBV4-2 and TRBJ1-6; 9 nucleotides align to TRBD1. This CDR3 is built from 16 residues. Losses at the gene ends were 2 bases for V and 9 bases for J; bases not matched to a gene: 8. Germline CDR1 LGHNA, CDR2 YNFKEQ. In DNA, the CDR3 is TGTGCCAGCAGCCAAACAGGGGGCGCGGATTCTTCACCCCTCCACTTT. Translated: CASSQTGGADSSPLHF.

V is TRBV7-9 and J is TRBJ2-3; TRBD1 agrees at 7 bases. With V trimmed by 11 bases and J by 0 bases, 5 bases remained unmatched. Germline V gene data show CDR1 as SEHNR and CDR2 as FQNEAQ (reference sequence). The CDR3 is 13 amino acids. For the CDR3, the DNA is TGTGCCCCAGGGACAGCTAGCACAGATACGCAGTATTTT. Translation gives CAPGTASTDTQYF.

This chain connects TRBV11-2 to TRBJ1-2; 8 nucleotides line up with TRBD1. CDR1 is SGHAT and CDR2 is FQNNGV in the germline V gene. There are 15 residues in the CDR3. J was trimmed by 8 bases and V by 1 base; bases with no gene match: 9. The CDR3, as DNA: TGTGCCAGCAGCTTAGGGGTGGGGACAGGAAAGGGCTACACCTTC. Its protein product is CASSLGVGTGKGYTF.

The gene calls are TRBV5-1 and TRBJ1-2; a possible D gene is TRBD1 (6 bases). Per germline, CDR1 SGHRS and CDR2 YFSETQ. The CDR3 runs 14 residues. Trimming shortened V by 4 bases and J by 0 bases, and 10 bases separated the two germline ends. DNA for the CDR3: TGCGCCAGCAGCCCCAGGACAGCTAACTATGGCTACACCTTC. Protein: CASSPRTANYGYTF.

The rearrangement links TRBV11-3 to TRBJ2-1; 7 nucleotides agree with TRBD2. With 4 bases clipped from V and 4 bases from J, the junction kept 10 bases outside the gene matches. Germline lookup yields CDR1 SGHNT and CDR2 YENEEA. The CDR3 has 16 amino acids. CDR3 DNA: TGTGCCAGCAGCTGGCTGCTAGCGGATGAATACAATGAGCAGTTCTTC. It codes for CASSWLLADEYNEQFF. The whole variable domain, remainder taken from reference TRBV11-3 and TRBJ2-1, is EAGVVQSPRYKIIEKKQPVAFWCNPISGHNTLYWYLQNLGQGPELLIRYENEEAVDDSQLPKDRFSAERLKGVDSTLKIQPAELGDSAVYLCASSWLLADEYNEQFFGPGTRLTVL.

CDR3 region: CASSLADRGRVGYTF. As DNA, the CDR3 is TGTGCCAGCAGCTTGGCGGACAGGGGGCGAGTTGGCTACACCTTC. The rearrangement links TRBV5-4 to TRBJ1-2, with TRBD1 matching over 11 bases. Germline trimming cut 0 bases from V and 7 bases from J; bases unmatched to any gene: 5. The germline gives CDR1 SGHNT, CDR2 YYREEE (reference sequence). This CDR3 comprises 15 residues.

The chain couples TRBV3-1 (or the pseudogene TRBV3-2) to TRBJ1-1, with 7 bases matching TRBD1. Trimming at V came to 3 bases and at J to 1 base, leaving 14 bases not matched to a gene. The CDR3 has 18 amino acids. Germline CDR1 and CDR2: LGHDT and YNNKEL (reference sequence). The CDR3 bases are TGTGCCAGCAGCCATTTCCGTAATAGGGACAGTCCGAACACTGAAGCTTTCTTT. Translated, it gives CASSHFRNRDSPNTEAFF.

This clone was seen only a few times. V and J are TRBV27 and TRBJ2-7; 7 bases line up with TRBD1. V lost 6 bases to trimming and J lost 4 bases; unmatched junction nucleotides: 6. The germline gives CDR1 MNHEY, CDR2 SMNVEV (reference sequence). The CDR3 totals 13 residues. The CDR3 DNA follows: TGTGCCAGCAGCAAAGGGGGCTTTTACGAGCAGTACTTC. Its translation is CASSKGGFYEQYF.

A single count supports this clone. DNA of the CDR3: TGTGCCAGCAGCTTAGGGACAGGTGGCGAGCAGTACTTC. Translated, it gives CASSLGTGGEQYF. V gene TRBV7-9 combines with J gene TRBJ2-7; 7 nucleotides agree with TRBD1. Germline V gene data show CDR1 as SEHNR and CDR2 as FQNEAQ (reference sequence). Trimming removed 1 base from V and 6 bases from J; junction bases left unmatched: 3. The CDR3 extends over 13 amino acids.

The V call is TRBV29-1, the J call TRBJ2-1; the D is unclear. V lost 1 base, J lost 0 bases, and 7 bases lay in between. The germline V gene encodes CDR1 SQVTM and CDR2 ANQGSEA. This CDR3 is 14 amino acids long. This CDR3 is CSVEGTVSYNEQFF. CDR3 sequence (DNA): TGCAGCGTTGAAGGAACAGTCTCCTACAATGAGCAGTTCTTC.

The V call is TRBV5-6, the J call TRBJ1-2; TRBD1 agrees at 9 bases. Looked up from germline, CDR1 is SGHDT and CDR2 is YYEEEE. Trimming cost V 6 bases and J 2 bases; bases outside gene matches: 5. The CDR3 contains 14 residues. In DNA, the CDR3 is TGTGCCAGCACCAAAGACAGGGGGAACTATGGCTACACCTTC. Residues: CASTKDRGNYGYTF.

A few counts support this clone. The rearrangement links TRBV6-4 to TRBJ1-1; D is unresolved. With 3 bases removed from V and 1 base from J, the gap between germline ends came to 9 bases. Germline lookup yields CDR1 MRHNA and CDR2 SNTAGT. The length of the CDR3 is 14 residues. DNA for the CDR3: TGTGCCAGCAGTGAAGCCGGCGGGAACACTGAAGCTTTCTTT. Translated: CASSEAGGNTEAFF.

The chain couples TRBV29-1 to TRBJ1-6; D unclear. The CDR3 runs to 13 residues. Trimming removed 4 bases at V and 5 bases at J, with 9 bases between. Per germline, CDR1 SQVTM and CDR2 ANQGSEA. Written as DNA, the CDR3 is TGCAGCGTTGCTTTATATGATAATTCACCCCTCCACTTT. This codes for CSVALYDNSPLHF.

The chain is built from TRBV4-3 and TRBJ1-1; weak D call: TRBD1 (6 bases). CDR3 length: 17 residues. In germline, CDR1 is LGHNA, CDR2 YSLEER. The ends were cut back, 2 bases at V and 4 bases at J, with 20 bases in the middle. The CDR3 nucleotides read TGCGCCAGCAGCCAACTTAGAGCGGGGGGCGGGGGCACTGAAGCTTTCTTT. Its translation: CASSQLRAGGGGTEAFF.

This clone was observed a few times. The chain combines TRBV9 with TRBJ2-5; 8 bases map to TRBD1. V was clipped by 4 bases and J by 4 bases; unmatched bases: 9. The CDR3 runs to 15 residues. In germline, CDR1 is SGDLS, CDR2 YYNGEE. Here the CDR3 reads CASSLWTGLGETQYF. CDR3 DNA sequence: TGTGCCAGCAGCCTTTGGACAGGGCTGGGAGAGACCCAGTACTTC.

The V and J genes are TRBV19 and TRBJ1-2; 8 bases agree with TRBD1. V was clipped by 4 bases and J by 4 bases; unmatched bases: 8. Germline V gives CDR1 LNHDA, CDR2 SQIVND (reference sequence). This CDR3 is built from 15 residues. CDR3 in amino acids: CASSTPRQGSYGYTF. In DNA form, the CDR3 reads TGTGCCAGTAGTACCCCCAGACAGGGGTCCTATGGCTACACCTTC.

This chain connects TRBV4-3 to TRBJ1-3; D is unclear. Germline CDR1 LGHNA, CDR2 YSLEER. V was cut by 0 bases and J by 4 bases, with 10 bases left in between. This CDR3 spans 15 amino acids. The CDR3 sequence is CASSQDRVEGNTIYF. For the CDR3, the DNA is TGCGCCAGCAGCCAAGATCGGGTTGAGGGAAACACCATATATTTT.

V gene TRBV6-2 or TRBV6-3 combines with J gene TRBJ1-2, with D possibly TRBD1 on 6 matching bases. Deletions cut 5 bases from V and 4 bases from J, with 17 bases between. This CDR3 comprises 15 residues. Germline V gene data show CDR1 as MNHEY and CDR2 as SVGEGT. Here the CDR3 reads CASSPRRGGGYGYTF. In DNA form, the CDR3 reads TGTGCCAGCAGTCCGCGTCGGGGGGGCGGCTATGGCTACACCTTC.

The V gene is TRBV13, the J gene TRBJ1-3; D is ambiguous. The CDR3 is 12 residues long. The germline gives CDR1 PRHDT, CDR2 FYEKMQ (reference sequence). Trimming removed 7 bases at V and 4 bases at J, with 8 bases between. This CDR3 reads CASTERGNTIYF. CDR3 bases: TGTGCCAGCACCGAGCGGGGAAACACCATATATTTT. The whole variable domain, remainder taken from reference TRBV13 and TRBJ1-3, is AAGVIQSPRHLIKEKRETATLKCYPIPRHDTVYWYQQGPGQDPQFLISFYEKMQSDKGSIPDRFSAQQFSDYHSELNMSSLELGDSALYFCASTERGNTIYFGEGSWLTVV.

The J gene is TRBJ1-1, the V gene TRBV4-3; 9 bases fit TRBD1. This CDR3 contains 15 residues. V trimming: 4 bases; J trimming: 6 bases; junction bases outside the gene matches: 9. Germline loops: CDR1 LGHNA, CDR2 YSLEER. The CDR3, as DNA: TGCGCCAGCAGCCGAAATCCGGGACAGGGAGCTGAAGCTTTCTTT. This translates into CASSRNPGQGAEAFF.

This chain links TRBV7-3 with TRBJ2-5; TRBD2 agrees at 10 bases. The CDR3 is made up of 19 amino acids. CDR1 is SGHTA, CDR2 FQGTGA, per germline. With V trimmed by 5 bases and J by 5 bases, 20 bases remained unmatched. CDR3 loop: CASSNGRGVAGGLRETQYF. In DNA, the CDR3 is TGTGCCAGCAGCAACGGAAGAGGGGTAGCGGGGGGACTCCGGGAGACCCAGTACTTC.

This chain links TRBV12-3 or TRBV12-4 with TRBJ1-1, with D possibly being TRBD1 (6 bases). Deletions cut 5 bases from V and 8 bases from J, with 12 bases between. The CDR3 has 12 residues. The CDR3 coding sequence is TGTGCCAGCAGTCTGATAACAGGGGAAGCTTTCTTT. The encoded protein is CASSLITGEAFF.

This clone was seen a few times. At one end the junction does not follow the germline gene, possibly because of a read error. V and J are TRBV7-2 and TRBJ2-7; D tentatively fits TRBD1 or TRBD2 (8 bases each). The CDR3 is made up of 15 amino acids. Germline V gene data show CDR1 as SGHTA and CDR2 as FQGNSA. The DNA of the CDR3 is TGTGCCAGCAGCATAGCGGGACAGGCAACCTACGAGCAGTACTTC. This translates into CASSIAGQATYEQYF.

This rearrangement joins TRBV5-8 to TRBJ1-5; D remains unclear. V lost 0 bases to trimming and J lost 3 bases, with 7 bases between them. CDR1 and CDR2 from the germline V gene are SGHTS and YDEGEE. There are 14 residues in the CDR3. DNA for the CDR3: TGTGCCAGCAGCTTGGCGGGGTCCAATCAGCCCCAGCATTTT. It encodes CASSLAGSNQPQHF.

The V gene is TRBV7-3, the J gene TRBJ2-1, with D possibly being TRBD2 (5 bases). This CDR3 is 15 amino acids long. Germline V gene lookup returns CDR1 SGHTA and CDR2 FQGTGA. Trimming stripped 5 bases from V and 0 bases from J, with 11 bases between. The CDR3 region has the DNA TGTGCCAGCAGCGGAGGCCCTAGCTCCTACAATGAGCAGTTCTTC. Its protein product is CASSGGPSSYNEQFF.

J is TRBJ2-7 and V is TRBV6-5; TRBD1 matches at 9 bases. The CDR3 sequence is 16 residues long. CDR1 and CDR2 (germline): MNHEY, SVGAGI. V gave up 2 bases and J gave up 3 bases; unmatched junction bases: 8. The DNA of the CDR3 is TGTGCCAGCAGTTACCGGGACAGGGCGGGGAACTACGAGCAGTACTTC. Translation gives CASSYRDRAGNYEQYF.